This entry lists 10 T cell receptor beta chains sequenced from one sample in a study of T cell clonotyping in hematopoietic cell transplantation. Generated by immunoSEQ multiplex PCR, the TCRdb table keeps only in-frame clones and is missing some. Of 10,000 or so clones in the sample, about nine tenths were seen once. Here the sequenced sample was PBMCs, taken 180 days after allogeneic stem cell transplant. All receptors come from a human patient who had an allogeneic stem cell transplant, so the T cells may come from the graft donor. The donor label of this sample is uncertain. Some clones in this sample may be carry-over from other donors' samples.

Here the CDR3 reads CASSRGRNNSPLHF. CDR3 DNA: TGTGCCAGCAGTCGAGGACGGAATAATTCACCCCTCCACTTT. This rearrangement joins TRBV6-5 to TRBJ1-6; no firm D call. Trimming cost V 5 bases and J 5 bases, with 10 bases left between them. This CDR3 region has 14 residues. Germline V CDR1 and CDR2: MNHEY, SVGAGI.

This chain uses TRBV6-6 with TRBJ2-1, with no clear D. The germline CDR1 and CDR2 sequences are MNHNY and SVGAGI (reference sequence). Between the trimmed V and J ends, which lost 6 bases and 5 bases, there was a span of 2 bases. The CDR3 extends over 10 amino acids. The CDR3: CASRDNEQFF. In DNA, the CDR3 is TGTGCCAGCAGAGACAATGAGCAGTTCTTC.

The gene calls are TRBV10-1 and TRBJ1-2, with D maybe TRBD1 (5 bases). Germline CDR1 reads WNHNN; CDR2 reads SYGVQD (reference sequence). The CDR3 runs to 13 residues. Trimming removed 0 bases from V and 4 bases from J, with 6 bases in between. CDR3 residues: CASSESRVYGYTF. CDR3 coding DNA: TGCGCCAGCAGTGAGTCCAGGGTCTATGGCTACACCTTC.

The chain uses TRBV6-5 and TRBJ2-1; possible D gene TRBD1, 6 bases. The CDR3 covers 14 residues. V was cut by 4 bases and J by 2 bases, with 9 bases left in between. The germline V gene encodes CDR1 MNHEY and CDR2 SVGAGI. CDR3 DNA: TGTGCCAGCAGTTTCCGGGACACCTACAATGAGCAGTTCTTC. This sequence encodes CASSFRDTYNEQFF.

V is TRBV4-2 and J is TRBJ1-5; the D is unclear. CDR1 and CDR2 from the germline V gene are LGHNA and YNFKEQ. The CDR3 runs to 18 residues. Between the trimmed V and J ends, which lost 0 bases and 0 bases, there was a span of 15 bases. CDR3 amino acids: CASSQDYRPEYSNQPQHF. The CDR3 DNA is TGTGCCAGCAGCCAAGATTATAGGCCGGAGTATAGCAATCAGCCCCAGCATTTT.

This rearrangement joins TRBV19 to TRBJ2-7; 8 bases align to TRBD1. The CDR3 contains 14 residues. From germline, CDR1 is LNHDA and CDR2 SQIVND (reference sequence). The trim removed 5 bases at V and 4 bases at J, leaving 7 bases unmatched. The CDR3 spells CASSGRTGQYEQYF. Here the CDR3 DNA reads TGTGCCAGTAGTGGACGGACAGGGCAGTACGAGCAGTACTTC.

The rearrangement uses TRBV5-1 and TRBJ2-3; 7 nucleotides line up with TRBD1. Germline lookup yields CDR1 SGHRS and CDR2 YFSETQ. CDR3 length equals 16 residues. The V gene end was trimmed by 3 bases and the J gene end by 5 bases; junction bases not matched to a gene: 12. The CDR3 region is CASSSPDRDVIDTQYF. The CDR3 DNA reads TGCGCCAGCAGCTCCCCAGACAGGGATGTGATAGATACGCAGTATTTT.

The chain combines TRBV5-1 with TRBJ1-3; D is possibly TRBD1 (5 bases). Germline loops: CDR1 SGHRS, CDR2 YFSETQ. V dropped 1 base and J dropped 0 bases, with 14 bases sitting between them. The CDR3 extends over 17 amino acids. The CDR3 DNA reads TGCGCCAGCAGCTTGTATGTTACAGGTTCCTCTGGAAACACCATATATTTT. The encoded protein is CASSLYVTGSSGNTIYF.

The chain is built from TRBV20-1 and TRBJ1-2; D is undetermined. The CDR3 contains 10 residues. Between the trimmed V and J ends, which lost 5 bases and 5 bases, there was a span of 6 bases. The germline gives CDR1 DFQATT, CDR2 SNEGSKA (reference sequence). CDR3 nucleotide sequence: TGCAGTGCTCTGGAATATGGCTACACCTTC. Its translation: CSALEYGYTF.

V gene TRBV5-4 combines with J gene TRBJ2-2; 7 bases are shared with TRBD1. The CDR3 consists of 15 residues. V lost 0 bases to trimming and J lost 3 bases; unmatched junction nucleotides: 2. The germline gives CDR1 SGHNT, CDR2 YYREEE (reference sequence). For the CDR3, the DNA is TGTGCCAGCAGCTTGGGGCAGGGGGACACCGGGGAGCTGTTTTTT. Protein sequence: CASSLGQGDTGELFF.